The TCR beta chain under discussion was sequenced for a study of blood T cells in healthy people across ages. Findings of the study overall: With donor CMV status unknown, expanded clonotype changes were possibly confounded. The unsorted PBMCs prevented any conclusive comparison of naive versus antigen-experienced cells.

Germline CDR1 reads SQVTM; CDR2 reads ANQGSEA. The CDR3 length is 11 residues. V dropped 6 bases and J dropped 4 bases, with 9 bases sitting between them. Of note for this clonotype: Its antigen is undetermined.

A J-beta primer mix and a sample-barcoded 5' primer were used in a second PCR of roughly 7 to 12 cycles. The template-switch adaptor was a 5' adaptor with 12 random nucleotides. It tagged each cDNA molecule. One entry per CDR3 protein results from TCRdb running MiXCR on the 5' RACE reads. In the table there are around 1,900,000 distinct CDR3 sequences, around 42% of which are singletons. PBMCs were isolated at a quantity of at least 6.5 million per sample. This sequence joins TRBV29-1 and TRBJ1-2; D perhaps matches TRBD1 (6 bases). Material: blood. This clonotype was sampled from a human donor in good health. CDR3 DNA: TGCAGCGTCAGGGGAGGCTATGGCTACACCTTC. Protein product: CSVRGGYGYTF.